This T cell receptor (beta chain) was identified during a study of PD-L1 blockade in urothelial cancer. Here immunoSEQ multiplex PCR was the method, and the copy in TCRdb shows in-frame clones only, minus some. Of approximately 58,000 clones in the sample, 82% were seen once. The length of the CDR3 is 15 residues. V was clipped by 6 bases and J by 1 base; unmatched bases: 8. CDR1 MGHRA and CDR2 YSYEKL come from the germline V gene. This chain uses TRBV4-1 with TRBJ2-5; the match to TRBD1 covers 7 bases. The sequences come from PBMCs, collected around atezolizumab (anti-PD-L1) treatment. The TCR was taken from a man aged 70 or older with urothelial cancer. The CDR3 sequence: CASRPARTGQETQYF. CDR3 DNA: TGCGCCAGCAGGCCCGCCCGGACAGGCCAAGAGACCCAGTACTTC.